Below, one TCR beta chain is given with its context. Profiling relied on immunoSEQ multiplex PCR, and the TCRdb table lists in-frame clones only, not all of them. The table records around 450,000 clones, roughly 89% of them present only once. Between the trimmed V and J ends, which lost 5 bases and 11 bases, there was a span of 12 bases. The CDR3 length is 12 residues. The data stem from a study of Ad26.COV2.S vaccination and SARS-CoV-2 variants. Overall study: Ad26.COV2.S shots went into the muscle once or twice, 56 days apart.

The treatment here: 19 received Ad26.COV2.S at low or high dose, single or two shots; several received placebo; per-sample allocation not given. Sampling was done on day 63 after the first vaccine or placebo injection. Sample: peripheral blood, taken in a trial of Ad26.COV2.S vaccine versus placebo. J is TRBJ1-4 and V is TRBV12-3 or TRBV12-4; D unclear. The sequence was collected from a person between 18 and 65 years old who received the Ad26.COV2.S COVID-19 vaccine or a placebo. The CDR3: CASSPRTRKLFF. The CDR3, as DNA: TGTGCCAGCAGTCCTCGGACCCGCAAACTGTTTTTT.